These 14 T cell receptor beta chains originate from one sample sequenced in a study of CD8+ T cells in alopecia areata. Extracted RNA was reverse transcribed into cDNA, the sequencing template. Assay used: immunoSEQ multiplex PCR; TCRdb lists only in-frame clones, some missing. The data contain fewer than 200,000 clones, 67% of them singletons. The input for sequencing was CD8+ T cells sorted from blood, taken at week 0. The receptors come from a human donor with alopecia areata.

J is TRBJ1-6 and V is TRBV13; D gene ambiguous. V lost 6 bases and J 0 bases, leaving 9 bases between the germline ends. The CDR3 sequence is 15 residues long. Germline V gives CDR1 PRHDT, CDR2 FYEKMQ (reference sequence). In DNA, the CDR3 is TGTGCCAGCAGACCACGTGGCTCCTATAATTCACCCCTCCACTTT. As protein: CASRPRGSYNSPLHF.

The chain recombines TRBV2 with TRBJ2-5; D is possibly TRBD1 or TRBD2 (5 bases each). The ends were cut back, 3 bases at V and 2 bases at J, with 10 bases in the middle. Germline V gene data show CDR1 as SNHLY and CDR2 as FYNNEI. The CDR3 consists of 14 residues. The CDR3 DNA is TGTGCCAGCAGTGAGAGGTGGGGGCAAGAGACCCAGTACTTC. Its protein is CASSERWGQETQYF.

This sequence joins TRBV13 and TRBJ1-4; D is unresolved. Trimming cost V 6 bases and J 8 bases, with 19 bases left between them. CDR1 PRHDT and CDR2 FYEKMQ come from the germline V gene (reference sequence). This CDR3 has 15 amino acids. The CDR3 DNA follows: TGTGCCAGCAGGCCAGGTTTAGGGCCCGGGGAAAAACTGTTTTTT. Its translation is CASRPGLGPGEKLFF.

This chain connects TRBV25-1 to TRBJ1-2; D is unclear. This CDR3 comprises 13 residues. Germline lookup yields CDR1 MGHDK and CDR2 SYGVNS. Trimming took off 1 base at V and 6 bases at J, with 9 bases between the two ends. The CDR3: CASSEFTAHGYTF. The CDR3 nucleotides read TGTGCCAGCAGTGAATTTACAGCTCATGGCTACACCTTC.

CDR3 in DNA: TGTGCCAGCAGTTCAAATCCCGGGGCGGCAGATACGCAGTATTTT. It yields the protein CASSSNPGAADTQYF. The chain has TRBV27 and TRBJ2-3; D tentatively reads TRBD1 or TRBD2 (5 bases each). The CDR3 has 15 amino acids. Deletions cut 4 bases from V and 4 bases from J, with 15 bases between. Germline CDR1 is MNHEY and CDR2 is SMNVEV (reference sequence).

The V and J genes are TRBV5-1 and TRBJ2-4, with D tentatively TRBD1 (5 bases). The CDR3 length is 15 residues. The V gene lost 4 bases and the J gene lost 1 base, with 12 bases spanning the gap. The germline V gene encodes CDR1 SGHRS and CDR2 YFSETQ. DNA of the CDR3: TGCGCCAGCAGCAAAAGGGGTACGGCCAAAAACATTCAGTACTTC. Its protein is CASSKRGTAKNIQYF.

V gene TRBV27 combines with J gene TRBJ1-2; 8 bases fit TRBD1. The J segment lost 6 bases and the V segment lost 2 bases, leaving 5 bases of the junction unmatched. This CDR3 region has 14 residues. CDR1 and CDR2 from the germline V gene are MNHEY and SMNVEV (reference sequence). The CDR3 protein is CASSLKTGVDGYTF. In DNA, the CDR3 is TGTGCCAGCAGTTTAAAGACAGGGGTTGATGGCTACACCTTC.

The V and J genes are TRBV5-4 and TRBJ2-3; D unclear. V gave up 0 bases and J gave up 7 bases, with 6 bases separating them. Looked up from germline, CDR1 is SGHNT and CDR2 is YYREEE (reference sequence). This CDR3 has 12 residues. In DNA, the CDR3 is TGTGCCAGCAGCTTGGGAACGAATACGCAGTATTTT. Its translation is CASSLGTNTQYF.

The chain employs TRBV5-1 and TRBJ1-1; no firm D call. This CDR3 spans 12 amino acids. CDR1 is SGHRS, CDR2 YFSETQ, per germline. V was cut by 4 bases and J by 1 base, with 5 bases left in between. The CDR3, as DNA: TGCGCCAGCAGCCCGGGGAACACTGAAGCTTTCTTT. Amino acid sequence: CASSPGNTEAFF.

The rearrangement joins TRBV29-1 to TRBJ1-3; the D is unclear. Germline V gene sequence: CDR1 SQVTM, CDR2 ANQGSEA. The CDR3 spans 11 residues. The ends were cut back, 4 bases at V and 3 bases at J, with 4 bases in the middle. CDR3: CSVASGNTIYF. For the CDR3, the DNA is TGCAGCGTTGCGAGTGGAAACACCATATATTTT.

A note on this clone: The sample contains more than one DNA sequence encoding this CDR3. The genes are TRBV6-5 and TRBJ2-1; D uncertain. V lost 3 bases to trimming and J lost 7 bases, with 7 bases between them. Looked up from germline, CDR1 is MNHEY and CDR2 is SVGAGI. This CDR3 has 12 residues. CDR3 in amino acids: CASSYGGNEQFF. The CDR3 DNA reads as TGTGCCAGCAGTTATGGTGGGAATGAGCAGTTCTTC.

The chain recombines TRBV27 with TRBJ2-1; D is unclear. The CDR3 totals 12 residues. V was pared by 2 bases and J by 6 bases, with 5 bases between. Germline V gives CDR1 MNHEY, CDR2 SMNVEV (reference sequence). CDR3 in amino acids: CASSLRRNEQFF. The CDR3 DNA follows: TGTGCCAGCAGTTTAAGGCGCAATGAGCAGTTCTTC.

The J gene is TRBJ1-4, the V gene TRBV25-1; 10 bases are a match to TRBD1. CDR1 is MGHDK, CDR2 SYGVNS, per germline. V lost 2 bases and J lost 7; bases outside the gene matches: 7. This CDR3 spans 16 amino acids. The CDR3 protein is CASSEEGQGIGEKLFF. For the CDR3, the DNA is TGTGCCAGCAGTGAAGAGGGACAGGGGATCGGTGAAAAACTGTTTTTT.

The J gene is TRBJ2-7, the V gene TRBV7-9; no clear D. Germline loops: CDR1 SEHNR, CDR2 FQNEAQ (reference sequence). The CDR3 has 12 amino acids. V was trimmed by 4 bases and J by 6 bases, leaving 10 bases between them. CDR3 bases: TGTGCCAGCAGCTCTCAGTCCCTCGAGCAGTACTTC. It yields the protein CASSSQSLEQYF. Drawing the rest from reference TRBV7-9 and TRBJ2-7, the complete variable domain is DTGVSQNPRHKITKRGQNVTFRCDPISEHNRLYWYRQTLGQGPEFLTYFQNEAQLEKSRLLSDRFSAERPKGSFSTLEIQRTEQGDSAMYLCASSSQSLEQYFGPGTRLTVT.